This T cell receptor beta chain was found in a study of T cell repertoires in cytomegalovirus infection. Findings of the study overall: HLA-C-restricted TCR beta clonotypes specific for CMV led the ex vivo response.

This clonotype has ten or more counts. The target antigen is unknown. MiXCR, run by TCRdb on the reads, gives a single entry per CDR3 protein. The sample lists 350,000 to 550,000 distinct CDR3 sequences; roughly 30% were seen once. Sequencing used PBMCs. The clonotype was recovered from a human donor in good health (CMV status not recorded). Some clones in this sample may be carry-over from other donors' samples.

The CDR3 DNA is TGTGCCAGCACAAAAGCGGGGGGACAAGAGACCCAGTACTTC. Translation: CASTKAGGQETQYF. V and J are TRBV7-9 and TRBJ2-5; 9 positions match TRBD2. V lost 7 bases and J lost 2; bases outside the gene matches: 5. CDR3 size: 14 residues. CDR1 is SEHNR, CDR2 FQNEAQ, per germline (reference sequence).